The next 13 T cell receptor beta chains were all read from a single sample in a study of OX40 agonist ivuxolimab in advanced cancers. Here immunoSEQ multiplex PCR was the method, and the copy in TCRdb shows in-frame clones only, minus some. The sample has fewer than 40,000 clones; about three quarters are singletons. Specimen: CD4+ or CD8+ T cells sorted from blood, collected in a trial of the OX40 agonist ivuxolimab. The receptors derive from an adult with an advanced solid tumor such as melanoma, head and neck, liver or kidney cancer.

The CDR3 protein is CASSRNQSRGRSNTGELFF. Written as DNA, the CDR3 is TGTGCCAGCAGCCGGAACCAGTCGCGGGGGAGATCGAACACCGGGGAGCTGTTTTTT. The V and J genes are TRBV21-1 and TRBJ2-2; TRBD2 was called by the table and not checked on the DNA. TRBV21-1 is a pseudogene. The CDR3 totals 19 residues.

The V gene is TRBV14, the J gene TRBJ2-2; D perhaps matches TRBD1 (5 bases). This CDR3 has 15 amino acids. Trimming took 1 base from V and 2 from J, leaving 8 bases between them. Per germline, CDR1 SGHDN and CDR2 FVKESK. The CDR3 reads CASSQVQGNTGELFF. CDR3 in DNA: TGTGCCAGCAGCCAAGTGCAGGGCAACACCGGGGAGCTGTTTTTT.

The genes are TRBV5-5 and TRBJ1-6, with 10 nucleotides matching TRBD1. Germline CDR1 and CDR2: SGHKS and YYEKEE (reference sequence). The length of the CDR3 is 15 residues. V shed 1 base and J 8 bases; nucleotides not matched to a gene: 3. The CDR3 DNA follows: TGTGCCAGCAGCTTGTTCGGACAGGGGGATTCACCCCTCCACTTT. It is translated as CASSLFGQGDSPLHF.

The CDR3 nucleotides read TGTGCCAGCAGTCCCCTAAGAGCGGGAGGTCGTAGTGAGCAGTTCTTC. This sequence encodes CASSPLRAGGRSEQFF. V and J are TRBV28 and TRBJ2-1; 9 bases line up with TRBD2. From germline, CDR1 is MDHEN and CDR2 SYDVKM. The V segment lost 5 bases and the J segment 9 bases; nucleotides outside the gene matches: 14. The CDR3 is made up of 16 amino acids.

The J gene is TRBJ2-7, the V gene TRBV29-1, with D possibly being TRBD1 (6 bases). The germline V gene has CDR1 SQVTM and CDR2 ANQGSEA. V lost 4 bases and J lost 0, with 16 bases in between. The CDR3 has 15 amino acids. In nucleotides, the CDR3 is TGCAGCGTTGTATTCAATGACAGGAGCTCCTACGAGCAGTACTTC. Translated, it gives CSVVFNDRSSYEQYF.

This sequence joins TRBV9 and TRBJ2-3; TRBD1 aligns across 9 bases. This CDR3 has 15 residues. Germline values: CDR1 SGDLS, CDR2 YYNGEE. With 2 bases clipped from V and 4 bases from J, the junction kept 5 bases outside the gene matches. Here the CDR3 DNA reads TGTGCCAGCAGCGTGGGACAGGGCGCATCAGATACGCAGTATTTT. Translated, it gives CASSVGQGASDTQYF. The full variable domain, rest sourced from reference TRBV9 and TRBJ2-3, is DSGVTQTPKHLITATGQRVTLRCSPRSGDLSVYWYQQSLDQGLQFLIQYYNGEERAKGNILERFSAQQFPDLHSELNLSSLELGDSALYFCASSVGQGASDTQYFGPGTRLTVL.

The chain uses TRBV4-1 and TRBJ2-6, with D unclear. Germline V gene sequence: CDR1 MGHRA, CDR2 YSYEKL. The CDR3 spans 17 residues. The germline V and J ends were trimmed by 1 base and 0 bases, with 10 bases remaining between them. CDR3 sequence: CASSQAPSSSGANVLTF. CDR3 coding DNA: TGCGCCAGCAGCCAAGCCCCCTCCAGCTCTGGGGCCAACGTCCTGACTTTC.

The sample holds one count of this clone. This rearrangement joins TRBV7-9 to TRBJ2-1, with D possibly matching TRBD1 (6 bases). The CDR3 spans 14 residues. The V gene's germline CDR1 is SEHNR and CDR2 FQNEAQ (reference sequence). Trimming stripped 2 bases from V and 6 bases from J, with 11 bases between. The CDR3 coding sequence is TGTGCCAGCAGCTTACCTCCAGGGGTCAATGAGCAGTTCTTC. Protein product: CASSLPPGVNEQFF.

This clone was observed once. The chain carries TRBV6-1 and TRBJ2-4, with D possibly TRBD1 on 6 matching bases. V lost 5 bases, J lost 0 bases, and 11 bases lay in between. The CDR3 runs 15 residues. The germline CDR1 and CDR2 sequences are MNHNS and SASEGT. In nucleotides, the CDR3 is TGTGCCAGCAGTTCACAGGGTCTAGCCAAAAACATTCAGTACTTC. Protein sequence: CASSSQGLAKNIQYF.

The V and J genes are TRBV9 and TRBJ2-1; 8 bases map to TRBD2. This CDR3 comprises 17 residues. CDR1 and CDR2 from the germline V gene are SGDLS and YYNGEE. Germline trimming cut 4 bases from V and 7 bases from J; bases unmatched to any gene: 16. CDR3 residues: CASSRGGAIRGLNEQFF. In DNA form, the CDR3 reads TGTGCCAGCAGCCGGGGGGGGGCCATAAGGGGCCTTAATGAGCAGTTCTTC. Full variable domain (outside the CDR3, taken from reference TRBV9 and TRBJ2-1): DSGVTQTPKHLITATGQRVTLRCSPRSGDLSVYWYQQSLDQGLQFLIQYYNGEERAKGNILERFSAQQFPDLHSELNLSSLELGDSALYFCASSRGGAIRGLNEQFFGPGTRLTVL.

This clone is a singleton in its sample. The chain links TRBV13 to TRBJ1-2, with TRBD1 as a possible D gene (5 bases). This CDR3 has 13 residues. Trimming took off 5 bases at V and 8 bases at J, with 15 bases between the two ends. Germline CDR1 reads PRHDT; CDR2 reads FYEKMQ (reference sequence). CDR3 amino acids: CASSRGWQGGYTF. DNA of the CDR3: TGTGCCAGCAGCAGAGGGTGGCAGGGAGGCTACACCTTC.

The chain joins TRBV29-1 to TRBJ2-7; TRBD2 matches at 7 bases. Germline trimming cut 7 bases from V and 4 bases from J; bases unmatched to any gene: 7. The CDR3 is 12 residues long. The germline V gene has CDR1 SQVTM and CDR2 ANQGSEA. CDR3 nucleotides: TGCAGCGGTCGGGGGAGGGAGTACGAGCAGTACTTC. This encodes CSGRGREYEQYF.

This clone was seen only a few times. V and J are TRBV2 and TRBJ2-7; D gene ambiguous. Germline V gives CDR1 SNHLY, CDR2 FYNNEI. CDR3 length equals 13 residues. Between the trimmed V and J ends, which lost 3 bases and 1 base, there was a span of 7 bases. The CDR3 loop reads CASSDRFSYEQYF. In nucleotides, the CDR3 is TGTGCCAGCAGTGATAGGTTTTCCTACGAGCAGTACTTC.